One and the same sample provided the 17 T cell receptor beta chains below, sequenced in a study of cytomegalovirus exposure and HLA in healthy donors. The PCR was carried out with 60 Vbeta primers and 13 Jbeta primers. The repertoire was sequenced with immunoSEQ multiplex PCR; TCRdb's copy has only in-frame clones and lacks some. The sample lists about 130,000 clones; 6.5% to 9.5% were seen once. Input material: PBMCs. These receptors all stem from a man aged 35-49 years in good health and CMV-seronegative.

This clone has more than one count but fewer than ten. The V call is TRBV30, the J call TRBJ2-7; D might be TRBD2 (5 bases). Germline loops: CDR1 GTSNPN, CDR2 SVGIG (reference sequence). V dropped 8 bases and J dropped 6 bases, with 14 bases sitting between them. The CDR3 consists of 11 residues. The CDR3 sequence is CAGGGSGEQYF. DNA for the CDR3: TGTGCCGGAGGAGGCTCAGGCGAGCAGTACTTC.

The chain uses TRBV30 and TRBJ1-1; D is unclear. The CDR3 runs 13 residues. From germline, CDR1 is GTSNPN and CDR2 SVGIG (reference sequence). V gave up 2 bases and J gave up 4 bases, with 11 bases separating them. The CDR3 sequence: CAWSHGLSTEAFF. The CDR3, as DNA: TGTGCCTGGAGTCACGGGTTGAGCACTGAAGCTTTCTTT. The variable domain in full, with the rest retrieved from reference TRBV30 and TRBJ1-1, is SQTIHQWPATLVQPVGSPLSLECTVEGTSNPNLYWYRQAAGRGLQLLFYSVGIGQISSEVPQNLSASRPQDRQFILSSKKLLLSDSGFYLCAWSHGLSTEAFFGQGTRLTVV.

The chain recombines TRBV30 with TRBJ1-3, with TRBD1 matching over 9 bases. This CDR3 contains 15 residues. The germline V gene has CDR1 GTSNPN and CDR2 SVGIG (reference sequence). Trimming at V came to 5 bases and at J to 7 bases, leaving 12 bases not matched to a gene. CDR3 in amino acids: CAWANTGGAPNTIYF. The CDR3 DNA reads TGTGCCTGGGCTAACACAGGGGGCGCGCCGAACACCATATATTTT.

This clone was seen more than once but under ten times. V and J are TRBV11-2 and TRBJ1-3; the D is unclear. V lost 0 bases and J 11 bases, leaving 11 bases between the germline ends. The CDR3 is made up of 13 amino acids. CDR1 and CDR2 (germline): SGHAT, FQNNGV. The CDR3 loop is CASSLDRQDSIYF. The DNA of the CDR3 is TGTGCCAGCAGCTTAGATCGCCAGGACTCCATATATTTT.

This clone occurred a few times. The chain links TRBV7-9 to TRBJ1-2; the match to TRBD1 covers 7 bases. V was clipped by 5 bases and J by 5 bases; unmatched bases: 11. The CDR3 is 15 residues long. In germline, CDR1 is SEHNR, CDR2 FQNEAQ (reference sequence). The CDR3 here is CASSPTDRVEYGYTF. In nucleotides, the CDR3 is TGTGCCAGCAGCCCCACCGACAGGGTGGAATATGGCTACACCTTC.

The chain joins TRBV19 to TRBJ2-6, with D uncertain. The germline V gene has CDR1 LNHDA and CDR2 SQIVND (reference sequence). This CDR3 is 16 amino acids long. V was cut by 3 bases and J by 0 bases, with 9 bases left in between. The CDR3 DNA follows: TGTGCCAGTAGTATGGTACAGATCTCTGGGGCCAACGTCCTGACTTTC. Translation gives CASSMVQISGANVLTF. The full variable domain, its missing parts supplied by reference TRBV19 and TRBJ2-6, is DGGITQSPKYLFRKEGQNVTLSCEQNLNHDAMYWYRQDPGQGLRLIYYSQIVNDFQKGDIAEGYSVSREKKESFPLTVTSAQKNPTAFYLCASSMVQISGANVLTFGAGSRLTVL.

In its sample, this clone was seen a few times. The chain links TRBV13 to TRBJ2-1; no definite D call. The CDR3 sequence is 12 residues long. Germline loops: CDR1 PRHDT, CDR2 FYEKMQ (reference sequence). Trimming took off 3 bases at V and 7 bases at J, with 7 bases between the two ends. In DNA form, the CDR3 reads TGTGCCAGCAGCTTCATAGTGAATGAGCAGTTCTTC. This gives the protein CASSFIVNEQFF. Combining the CDR3 with reference TRBV13 and TRBJ2-1 gives the whole variable domain AAGVIQSPRHLIKEKRETATLKCYPIPRHDTVYWYQQGPGQDPQFLISFYEKMQSDKGSIPDRFSAQQFSDYHSELNMSSLELGDSALYFCASSFIVNEQFFGPGTRLTVL.

This chain uses TRBV19 with TRBJ2-1; 8 bases agree with TRBD1. V was clipped by 2 bases and J by 3 bases; unmatched bases: 6. The germline CDR1 and CDR2 sequences are LNHDA and SQIVND (reference sequence). CDR3 length: 16 residues. CDR3 in DNA: TGTGCCAGTAGTATAAGGACAGGGTCGAGCTACAATGAGCAGTTCTTC. Amino acid sequence: CASSIRTGSSYNEQFF.

This clone showed up just a few times. This chain connects TRBV6-1 to TRBJ1-2, with TRBD1 matching over 8 bases. CDR3 length equals 15 residues. Germline-derived CDR1 and CDR2 are MNHNS and SASEGT. V lost 8 bases and J lost 6; bases outside the gene matches: 14. CDR3 protein: CASAPEVAGGDGYTF. DNA of the CDR3: TGTGCCAGCGCTCCTGAAGTGGCAGGGGGCGATGGCTACACCTTC.

This clone was seen a few times. The chain uses TRBV7-8 and TRBJ1-4; D is unclear. CDR3 size: 14 residues. The ends were cut back, 7 bases at V and 8 bases at J, with 17 bases in the middle. The germline CDR1 and CDR2 sequences are SGHVS and FQNEAQ. Here the CDR3 reads CASIRDPFGEKLFF. CDR3 in DNA: TGTGCCAGCATACGGGATCCCTTTGGGGAAAAACTGTTTTTT.

The chain joins TRBV5-6 to TRBJ1-4; 8 bases agree with TRBD1. Germline CDR1 is SGHDT and CDR2 is YYEEEE. CDR3 length: 16 residues. V dropped 4 bases and J dropped 8; count of bases not matched to a gene: 13. In nucleotides, the CDR3 is TGTGCCAGCAGCCGGGACAGGCCAACTCCCTGGGAAAAACTGTTTTTT. Translation: CASSRDRPTPWEKLFF.

This clone was observed a handful of times. This sequence joins TRBV5-1 and TRBJ2-1, with D tentatively TRBD1 (5 bases). V was shortened by 2 bases and J by 3 bases, with 12 bases between the two germline ends. The CDR3 is 15 amino acids. CDR1 is SGHRS, CDR2 YFSETQ, per germline. CDR3 loop: CASSLTGTNYNEQFF. CDR3 DNA sequence: TGCGCCAGCAGCTTAACAGGAACTAACTACAATGAGCAGTTCTTC.

This clone was observed a handful of times. This rearrangement joins TRBV6-1 to TRBJ1-1; D gene uncertain. This CDR3 is built from 15 residues. V gave up 4 bases and J gave up 4 bases, with 16 bases separating them. From germline, CDR1 is MNHNS and CDR2 SASEGT. CDR3 DNA sequence: TGTGCCAGCAGTGTCACGGGGTCCTCTGGCACTGAAGCTTTCTTT. It specifies CASSVTGSSGTEAFF.

This clone showed up just a few times. The chain has TRBV6-5 and TRBJ2-1, with D tentatively TRBD1 (5 bases). Germline CDR1 reads MNHEY; CDR2 reads SVGAGI. The V end lost 0 bases, the J end lost 10 bases, and 10 bases lay between the germline ends. This CDR3 contains 13 residues. The CDR3 DNA reads as TGTGCCAGCAGTTACTCGATGGGGCGGGAGCAGTTCTTC. Translating it yields CASSYSMGREQFF.

This clone has just a few counts. The J gene is TRBJ1-5, the V gene TRBV5-1; no reliable D call. Germline CDR1 SGHRS, CDR2 YFSETQ. CDR3 size: 14 residues. The germline V and J ends were trimmed by 2 bases and 4 bases, with 10 bases remaining between them. In DNA form, the CDR3 reads TGCGCCAGCAGCTTCGGAGGCCATAATCAGCCCCAGCATTTT. It translates to CASSFGGHNQPQHF.

This clone was seen a handful of times. The chain couples TRBV19 to TRBJ2-3, with 13 bases aligning to TRBD2. CDR3 length: 16 residues. V lost 3 bases to trimming and J lost 4 bases; unmatched junction nucleotides: 4. Germline lookup yields CDR1 LNHDA and CDR2 SQIVND (reference sequence). DNA of the CDR3: TGTGCCAGTAGTATTACTAGCGGGGGGGCCGCAGATACGCAGTATTTT. The encoded protein is CASSITSGGAADTQYF.

This clone occurred a few times. The chain joins TRBV4-1 to TRBJ1-6, with D maybe TRBD1 (6 bases). The CDR3 runs 18 residues. From germline, CDR1 is MGHRA and CDR2 YSYEKL. The ends were cut back, 1 base at V and 7 bases at J, with 20 bases in the middle. The CDR3 reads CASSQGWENTGRNSPLHF. CDR3 DNA: TGCGCCAGCAGCCAAGGATGGGAGAATACAGGGCGAAATTCACCCCTCCACTTT.